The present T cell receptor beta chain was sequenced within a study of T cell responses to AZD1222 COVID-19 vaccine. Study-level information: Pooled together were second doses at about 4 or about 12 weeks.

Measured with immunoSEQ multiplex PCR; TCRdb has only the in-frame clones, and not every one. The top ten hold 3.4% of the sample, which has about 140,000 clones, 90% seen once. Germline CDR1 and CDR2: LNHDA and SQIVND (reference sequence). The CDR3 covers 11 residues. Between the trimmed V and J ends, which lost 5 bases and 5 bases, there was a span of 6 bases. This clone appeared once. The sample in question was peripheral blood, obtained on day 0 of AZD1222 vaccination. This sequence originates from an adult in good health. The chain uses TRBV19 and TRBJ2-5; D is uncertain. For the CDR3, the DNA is TGTGCCAGTAGTTTCGGTGAGACCCAGTACTTC. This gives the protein CASSFGETQYF. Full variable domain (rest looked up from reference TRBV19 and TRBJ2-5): DGGITQSPKYLFRKEGQNVTLSCEQNLNHDAMYWYRQDPGQGLRLIYYSQIVNDFQKGDIAEGYSVSREKKESFPLTVTSAQKNPTAFYLCASSFGETQYFGPGTRLLVL.